This is a list of T cell receptor beta chains from one sample in a study of technical replicates of blood from several donors. Clones were sequenced by immunoSEQ multiplex PCR, and TCRdb holds only the in-frame ones, with some missing. The table lists 79,000 or so clones, roughly 93% of them singletons. Sequencing was performed on T cells isolated from PBMCs. The origin of the receptors is a human donor in good health. CDR3s leave out the opening cysteine and the closing phenylalanine or tryptophan. Rows give clone size only sometimes, using once, few, many, or a class for an expanded clone.

J | size | V | CDR3
TRBJ2-7 | NA | TRBV30 | AWRAGGVAY
TRBJ1-2 | NA | TRBV28 | ASSRTGNYGYT
TRBJ2-2 | NA | TRBV10-1 | ASSTSGNTGELF
TRBJ1-1 | NA | TRBV23-1 | ASSPDPGGFNLNTEAF
TRBJ2-7 | few | TRBV9 | ASSVGSSASYEQY
TRBJ1-2 | NA | TRBV6-5 | ASSYTRAYGYT
TRBJ2-7 | NA | TRBV7-2 | ASSFGTSYHEQY
TRBJ2-2 | NA | TRBV28 | ASSPITHTGELF
TRBJ1-5 | NA | TRBV19 | ASRGPGGAGKSNQPQH
TRBJ2-1 | NA | TRBV25-1 | ASSEDGRTYNEQF
TRBJ2-7 | NA | TRBV5-1 | ASSLPDRMDEQY
TRBJ2-1 | few | TRBV28 | ASSLEYFNNEQF
TRBJ2-7 | NA | TRBV5-5 | ASSSPTTGEVLEQY
TRBJ2-2 | few | TRBV19 | ASERASITGELF
TRBJ2-7 | NA | TRBV5-8 | ASSSGDRGNEQY
TRBJ1-2 | few | TRBV6-5 | ASSPGQGIRYGYT
TRBJ2-5 | NA | TRBV20-1 | SARDPLTQY
TRBJ2-1 | NA | TRBV6-6 | ASSSLGLGMRNEQF
TRBJ2-1 | NA | TRBV11-2 | ASSLGTVSYNEQF
TRBJ2-7 | NA | TRBV5-1 | ASSSGLAGSEQY
TRBJ2-1 | NA | TRBV7-9 | ASSVGGRAYNEQF
TRBJ2-1 | NA | TRBV10-1 | ASKLAGSDEQF
TRBJ1-5 | NA | TRBV21-1 | ASSNWRRGRCLQH
TRBJ2-3 | NA | TRBV28 | ASSSEDTDTQY
TRBJ2-2 | once | TRBV11-3 | ASSFRDRDTGELF
TRBJ1-1 | once | TRBV18 | ASSPLELRNTEAF
TRBJ2-3 | NA | TRBV18 | ASSPFRDTQY
TRBJ1-2 | NA | TRBV28 | ASSFSARTGYGYGYT
TRBJ2-5 | few | TRBV11-3 | ASSLPIAGETQY
TRBJ1-2 | NA | TRBV5-1 | ASSLVPVDGYT
TRBJ2-1 | NA | TRBV9 | ASSAGTSGYNEQF
TRBJ1-4 | NA | TRBV19 | ASTVQGHEKLF
TRBJ1-1 | NA | TRBV10-3 | AITSAVTTEAF
TRBJ2-1 | NA | TRBV5-1 | ASQAGTNIYNEQF
TRBJ2-1 | NA | TRBV2 | AKTGNEQF
TRBJ2-1 | NA | TRBV27 | ASSSLNEQF
TRBJ2-1 | once | TRBV5-4 | ASSLGGLVREQF
TRBJ1-4 | NA | TRBV5-1 | ASSSPNEKLF
TRBJ2-7 | few | TRBV4-2 | ASGGGAYEQY
TRBJ2-7 | NA | TRBV7-9 | ASSLANYEQY
TRBJ2-1 | NA | TRBV7-9 | ASSSGGGMLVREVNEQF
TRBJ2-1 | NA | TRBV2 | ASTTTRGPEQF